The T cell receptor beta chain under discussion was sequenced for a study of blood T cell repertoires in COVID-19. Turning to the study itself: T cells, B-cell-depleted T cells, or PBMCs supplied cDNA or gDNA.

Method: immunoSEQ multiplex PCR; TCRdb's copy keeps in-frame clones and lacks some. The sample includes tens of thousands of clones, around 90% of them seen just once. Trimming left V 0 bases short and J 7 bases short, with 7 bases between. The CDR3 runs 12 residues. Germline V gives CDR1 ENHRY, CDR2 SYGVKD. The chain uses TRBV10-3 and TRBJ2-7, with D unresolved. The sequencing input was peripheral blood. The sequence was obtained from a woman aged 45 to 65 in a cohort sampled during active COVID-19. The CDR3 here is CAISESTGEQYF. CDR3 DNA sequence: TGTGCCATCAGTGAGTCGACTGGGGAGCAGTACTTC.